This T cell receptor (beta chain) appears in the sequencing data of a study of post-analysis software for immune sequencing data. Prepared TCR beta cDNA libraries contained unique molecular identifiers. It was from approximately 0.91 to 9.4 million T cells that approximately 500,000 cDNA molecules came. Using its own MiXCR run on the PCR reads, TCRdb lists one record per CDR3 protein. The table lists almost 700,000 distinct CDR3 sequences, 55% to 60% of them singletons. Of note for this clonotype: The antigen remains unidentified.

Overall study results and limits: TRBV5-6, TRBV5-1 and TRBV20-1 belonged to a set of about five TRBV segments that were more frequent in patients than controls. Significantly lower normalized Chao1 diversity was found in patients with multiple sclerosis relative to controls.

The CDR3 runs to 13 residues. Germline CDR1 and CDR2: DFQATT and SNEGSKA (reference sequence). V shed 5 bases, J shed 4 bases, and the junction held 7 bases outside the gene matches. The sequence came from a girl aged 2 to 9 with multiple sclerosis. V gene TRBV20-1 combines with J gene TRBJ2-7, with 8 nucleotides matching TRBD1. Input material: blood. Written as DNA, the CDR3 is TGCAGTGCTCAGGACAGGGTGGCTTACGAGCAGTACTTC. Protein product: CSAQDRVAYEQYF.